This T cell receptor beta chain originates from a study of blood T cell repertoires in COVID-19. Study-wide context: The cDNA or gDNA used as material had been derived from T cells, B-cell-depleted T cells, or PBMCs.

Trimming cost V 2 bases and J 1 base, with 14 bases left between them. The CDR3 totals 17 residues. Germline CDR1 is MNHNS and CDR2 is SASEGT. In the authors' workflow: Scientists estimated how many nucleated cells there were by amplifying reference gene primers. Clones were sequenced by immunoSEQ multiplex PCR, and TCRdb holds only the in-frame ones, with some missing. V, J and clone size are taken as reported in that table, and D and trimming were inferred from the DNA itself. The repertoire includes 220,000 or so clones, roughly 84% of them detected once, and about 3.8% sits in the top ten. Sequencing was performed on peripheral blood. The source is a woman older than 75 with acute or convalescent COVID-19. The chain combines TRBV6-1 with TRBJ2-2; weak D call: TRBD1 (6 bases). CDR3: CASSEFFRGQNTGELFF. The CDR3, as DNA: TGTGCCAGCAGTGAATTCTTCCGGGGACAGAACACCGGGGAGCTGTTTTTT.